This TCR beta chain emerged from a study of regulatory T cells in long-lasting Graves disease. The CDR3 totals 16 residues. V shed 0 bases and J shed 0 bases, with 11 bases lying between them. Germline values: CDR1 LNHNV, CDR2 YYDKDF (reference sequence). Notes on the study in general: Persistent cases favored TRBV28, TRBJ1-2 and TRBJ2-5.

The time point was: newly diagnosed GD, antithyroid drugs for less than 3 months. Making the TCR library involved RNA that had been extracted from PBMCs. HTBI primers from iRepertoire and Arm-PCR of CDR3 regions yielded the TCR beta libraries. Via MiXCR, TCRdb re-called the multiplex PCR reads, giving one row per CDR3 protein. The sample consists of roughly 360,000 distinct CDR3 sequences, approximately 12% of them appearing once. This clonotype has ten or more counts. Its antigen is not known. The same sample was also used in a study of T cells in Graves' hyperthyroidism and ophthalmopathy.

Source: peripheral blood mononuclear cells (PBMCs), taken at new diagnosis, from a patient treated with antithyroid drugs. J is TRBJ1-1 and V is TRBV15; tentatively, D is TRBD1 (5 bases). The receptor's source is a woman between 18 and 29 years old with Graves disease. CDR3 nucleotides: TGTGCCACCAGCAGAGACGTCGGGGGGATGAACACTGAAGCTTTCTTT. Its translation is CATSRDVGGMNTEAFF.